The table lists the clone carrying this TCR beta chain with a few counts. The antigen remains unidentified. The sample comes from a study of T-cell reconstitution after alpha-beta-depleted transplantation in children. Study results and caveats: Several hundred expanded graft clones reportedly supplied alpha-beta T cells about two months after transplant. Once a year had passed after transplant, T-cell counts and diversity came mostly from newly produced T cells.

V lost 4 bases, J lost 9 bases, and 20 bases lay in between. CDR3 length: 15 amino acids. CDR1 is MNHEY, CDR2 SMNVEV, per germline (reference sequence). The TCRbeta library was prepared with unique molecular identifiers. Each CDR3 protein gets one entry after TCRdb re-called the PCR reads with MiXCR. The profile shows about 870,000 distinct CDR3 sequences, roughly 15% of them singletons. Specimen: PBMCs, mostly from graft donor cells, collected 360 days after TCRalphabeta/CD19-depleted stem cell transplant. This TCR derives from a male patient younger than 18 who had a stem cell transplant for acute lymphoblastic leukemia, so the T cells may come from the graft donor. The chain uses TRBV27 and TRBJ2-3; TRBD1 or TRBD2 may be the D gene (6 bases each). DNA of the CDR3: TGTGCCAGCAGTTCGCAGGGGAGGATTCCCGGAACGCAGTATTTT. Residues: CASSSQGRIPGTQYF.